One sample yielded the 32 T cell receptor beta chains listed below, sequenced in a study of blood T cells in healthy people across ages. A second PCR, run for about 7 to 11 cycles, used a sample-barcoded 5' primer plus a J-beta primer mix. TCRdb fed the 5' RACE reads into MiXCR, producing one record per CDR3 protein. The sample lists approximately 1.5 million distinct CDR3 sequences, 35% to 45% occurring once. Sample: blood. The receptor source for this set is a woman aged 18-29 years in good health.

The chain joins TRBV4-1 to TRBJ2-7; unclear D gene. CDR3 length: 15 residues. Germline V gene sequence: CDR1 MGHRA, CDR2 YSYEKL. Trimming pared 1 base from V and 1 base from J, leaving 11 bases between. CDR3 sequence: CASSQGILPSYEQYF. The CDR3 DNA reads TGCGCCAGCAGCCAAGGAATCTTGCCATCCTACGAGCAGTACTTC.

This sequence joins TRBV7-9 and TRBJ1-1; no reliable D call. This CDR3 has 14 residues. Trimming took off 1 base at V and 3 bases at J, with 9 bases between the two ends. CDR1 and CDR2 (germline): SEHNR, FQNEAQ (reference sequence). The CDR3 region is CASSLGLDDTEAFF. The CDR3 nucleotides read TGTGCCAGCAGCTTAGGGCTGGACGACACTGAAGCTTTCTTT.

This clonotype was counted a few times. The CDR3 reads CASSPLREGYEQYF. CDR3 in DNA: TGTGCCAGCTCACCACTCAGGGAGGGCTACGAGCAGTACTTC. The rearrangement joins TRBV18 to TRBJ2-7, with 7 nucleotides matching TRBD2. With 1 base clipped from V and 3 bases from J, the junction kept 3 bases outside the gene matches. The CDR3 has 14 amino acids. Germline CDR1 reads KGHSH; CDR2 reads LQKENI.

In its sample, this clonotype was seen a few times. The rearrangement links TRBV12-3 or TRBV12-4 to TRBJ1-6; no definite D call. V lost 5 bases to trimming and J lost 8 bases, with 10 bases between them. The CDR3 spans 13 residues. This chain's CDR3 is CASSQEWDSPLHF. For the CDR3, the DNA is TGTGCCAGCAGTCAGGAATGGGATTCACCCCTCCACTTT.

There are a few counts of this clonotype. This chain joins TRBV6-5 and TRBJ2-7, with TRBD1 matching over 8 bases. The CDR3 sequence is 16 residues long. CDR1 and CDR2 from the germline V gene are MNHEY and SVGAGI. V was clipped by 4 bases and J by 1 base; unmatched bases: 9. CDR3 in DNA: TGTGCCAGCAGTTTCAATCCGGGACAGGTTTCCTACGAGCAGTACTTC. This codes for CASSFNPGQVSYEQYF.

Comment on this clonotype: A much larger clone differs from this one at a single base, so this may be a read error. The CDR3: CSATDKLYGHTF. CDR3 bases: TGCAGTGCGACGGACAAACTCTATGGCCACACCTTC. This sequence joins TRBV20-1 and TRBJ1-2; tentative D call: TRBD1 (5 bases). Germline V lookup: CDR1 DFQATT, CDR2 SNEGSKA (reference sequence). This CDR3 is 12 amino acids long.

The chain is built from TRBV29-1 and TRBJ1-2; D may be TRBD1 (5 bases). Trimming stripped 5 bases from V and 4 bases from J, with 14 bases between. Germline V gene sequence: CDR1 SQVTM, CDR2 ANQGSEA. The CDR3 covers 13 residues. CDR3 sequence (DNA): TGCAGCGTTTGGGGGGAGGGTTTCTATGGCTACACCTTC. This translates into CSVWGEGFYGYTF.

The chain has TRBV4-1 and TRBJ2-6, with 8 bases fitting TRBD1. CDR1 and CDR2 from the germline V gene are MGHRA and YSYEKL. Trimming removed 3 bases from V and 7 bases from J; junction bases left unmatched: 8. The CDR3 consists of 16 residues. This CDR3 reads CASSQSDRERANVLTF. The CDR3 DNA follows: TGCGCCAGCAGCCAGTCGGACAGGGAAAGAGCCAACGTCCTGACTTTC.

This chain links TRBV29-1 with TRBJ1-1; 9 nucleotides align to TRBD1. Germline CDR1 is SQVTM and CDR2 is ANQGSEA. This CDR3 is built from 15 residues. Losses at the gene ends were 0 bases for V and 3 bases for J; bases not matched to a gene: 5. The CDR3: CSVEDLGDRDTEAFF. For the CDR3, the DNA is TGCAGCGTTGAAGATCTTGGGGACAGGGACACTGAAGCTTTCTTT.

CDR3 bases: TGTGCCAGCAGTTATAGGTTCCCGATTACAGGGGTGGCTGAAGCTTTCTTT. Translation gives CASSYRFPITGVAEAFF. The rearrangement uses TRBV6-2 or TRBV6-3 and TRBJ1-1; 7 nucleotides match TRBD1. V lost 3 bases, J lost 6 bases, and 16 bases stayed unmatched. Germline CDR1 MNHEY, CDR2 SVGEGT. The CDR3 runs 17 residues.

The chain has TRBV10-3 and TRBJ2-5; 7 bases line up with TRBD2. Trimming took 6 bases from V and 2 from J; bases not matched to a gene: 3. This CDR3 region has 13 residues. Germline V gives CDR1 ENHRY, CDR2 SYGVKD. CDR3 in DNA: TGTGCCATCAGGAGCGGGGAACAAGAGACCCAGTACTTC. Residues: CAIRSGEQETQYF.

The rearrangement joins TRBV9 to TRBJ2-1; no definite D call. The ends were cut back, 0 bases at V and 0 bases at J, with 10 bases in the middle. CDR3 length: 16 amino acids. Germline CDR1 is SGDLS and CDR2 is YYNGEE. CDR3 protein: CASSVDARSSYNEQFF. DNA for the CDR3: TGTGCCAGCAGCGTAGATGCCAGGAGCTCCTACAATGAGCAGTTCTTC. Filled out from reference TRBV9 and TRBJ2-1, the complete variable domain reads DSGVTQTPKHLITATGQRVTLRCSPRSGDLSVYWYQQSLDQGLQFLIQYYNGEERAKGNILERFSAQQFPDLHSELNLSSLELGDSALYFCASSVDARSSYNEQFFGPGTRLTVL.

V and J are TRBV7-2 and TRBJ2-1, with 11 nucleotides matching TRBD2. This CDR3 has 17 residues. V gave up 0 bases and J gave up 6 bases; unmatched junction bases: 7. Germline CDR1 is SGHTA and CDR2 is FQGNSA. CDR3 sequence (DNA): TGTGCCAGCAGCTTAGCGGCCGGGACTAGCGGAACCAATGAGCAGTTCTTC. Translation: CASSLAAGTSGTNEQFF. The full variable domain, with the rest looked up from reference TRBV7-2 and TRBJ2-1, is GAGVSQSPSNKVTEKGKDVELRCDPISGHTALYWYRQSLGQGLEFLIYFQGNSAPDKSGLPSDRFSAERTGGSVSTLTIQRTQQEDSAVYLCASSLAAGTSGTNEQFFGPGTRLTVL.

V is TRBV4-3 and J is TRBJ2-5; tentative D call: TRBD1 (6 bases). The better agreement between TRBJ2-7 and the DNA end casts doubt on the J call. The CDR3 sequence is 14 residues long. Germline CDR1 is LGHNA and CDR2 is YSLEER. CDR3 loop: CASSHKRGSYEQYF. In DNA form, the CDR3 reads TGCGCCAGCAGCCATAAGAGGGGGAGTTACGAGCAGTACTTC.

This clonotype appeared a few times. The chain recombines TRBV4-3 with TRBJ2-3; D call uncertain. The CDR3 is made up of 14 amino acids. V lost 6 bases to trimming and J lost 8 bases, with 18 bases between them. Germline V lookup: CDR1 LGHNA, CDR2 YSLEER. In DNA, the CDR3 is TGCGCCAGCAGTCCCGGGCCCTACTCGGGTACGCAGTATTTT. This encodes CASSPGPYSGTQYF.

This clonotype was seen a handful of times. The chain employs TRBV29-1 and TRBJ1-2; D gene unclear. V shed 3 bases and J shed 4 bases, with 6 bases lying between them. Germline V gives CDR1 SQVTM, CDR2 ANQGSEA. The CDR3 contains 11 residues. CDR3 sequence (DNA): TGCAGCGTTGACCGGCGCTATGGCTACACCTTC. Its protein product is CSVDRRYGYTF.

This clonotype turned up a few times. This chain uses TRBV20-1 with TRBJ1-5; TRBD1 aligns across 10 bases. The CDR3 has 16 residues. With V trimmed by 3 bases and J by 4 bases, 9 bases remained unmatched. Germline lookup yields CDR1 DFQATT and CDR2 SNEGSKA (reference sequence). The CDR3 nucleotides are TGCAGTGCTAGCGAATGGACAGGGGGTTTTAATCAGCCCCAGCATTTT. Its protein product is CSASEWTGGFNQPQHF.

The chain has TRBV7-2 and TRBJ2-7; 8 bases agree with TRBD2. This CDR3 comprises 15 residues. Germline loops: CDR1 SGHTA, CDR2 FQGNSA. The junction had 5 bases not matched to a gene; V was cut back by 2 bases and J by 2 bases. CDR3 sequence: CASSLSSGDPYEQYF. The CDR3 DNA sequence: TGTGCCAGCAGCTTAAGTAGCGGGGACCCCTACGAGCAGTACTTC.

A few counts support this clonotype. The chain joins TRBV20-1 to TRBJ2-1; D is tentatively TRBD1 or TRBD2 (5 bases each). The CDR3 loop spans 13 amino acids. The germline V gene has CDR1 DFQATT and CDR2 SNEGSKA (reference sequence). Between the trimmed V and J ends, which lost 1 base and 7 bases, there was a span of 11 bases. The CDR3 loop is CSARAGRLNEQFF. DNA for the CDR3: TGCAGTGCTAGAGCGGGGCGCCTAAATGAGCAGTTCTTC.

This chain links TRBV7-6 with TRBJ2-1, with TRBD2 as a possible D gene (6 bases). V gave up 5 bases and J gave up 1 base, with 18 bases separating them. This CDR3 region has 17 residues. Germline V gives CDR1 SGHVS, CDR2 FNYEAQ. The CDR3 spells CASSARGTAISYNEQFF. In DNA form, the CDR3 reads TGTGCCAGCAGCGCCCGCGGGACCGCCATTTCCTACAATGAGCAGTTCTTC.

The chain recombines TRBV6-1 with TRBJ2-3; D uncertain. Per germline, CDR1 MNHNS and CDR2 SASEGT. V shed 3 bases and J shed 5 bases, with 15 bases lying between them. The CDR3 runs to 15 residues. The CDR3 nucleotides read TGTGCCAGCAGTGACCTGCCCGGAGAACAAGATACGCAGTATTTT. It translates to CASSDLPGEQDTQYF.

This clonotype was detected many times. The chain joins TRBV4-3 to TRBJ1-2; D call uncertain. Germline V gene data show CDR1 as LGHNA and CDR2 as YSLEER. The length of the CDR3 is 15 residues. Trimming removed 1 base at V and 8 bases at J, with 17 bases between. CDR3 amino acids: CASSQVSSTRMGYTF. CDR3 DNA sequence: TGCGCCAGCAGCCAAGTCTCCAGTACTCGCATGGGCTACACCTTC.

The chain uses TRBV10-3 and TRBJ2-4; D remains unclear. Germline loops: CDR1 ENHRY, CDR2 SYGVKD. This CDR3 is 16 amino acids long. Trimming left V 6 bases short and J 0 bases short, with 15 bases between. The CDR3 here is CAISADSQLAKNIQYF. DNA of the CDR3: TGTGCCATCAGCGCCGACTCACAGCTAGCCAAAAACATTCAGTACTTC.

This chain joins TRBV30 and TRBJ2-1, with unresolved D. This CDR3 is built from 12 residues. With 0 bases removed from V and 9 bases from J, the gap between germline ends came to 9 bases. The germline V gene encodes CDR1 GTSNPN and CDR2 SVGIG (reference sequence). The CDR3 spells CAWSVLGSEQFF. The CDR3 region has the DNA TGTGCCTGGAGTGTACTGGGGTCTGAGCAGTTCTTC.

This clonotype was detected once. The chain combines TRBV19 with TRBJ2-1, with a weak D call TRBD1 (5 bases). The V end lost 1 base, the J end lost 8 bases, and 9 bases lay between the germline ends. This CDR3 comprises 13 residues. Germline CDR1 reads LNHDA; CDR2 reads SQIVND (reference sequence). The CDR3 loop reads CASSIGGFDEQFF. Written as DNA, the CDR3 is TGTGCCAGTAGTATAGGGGGCTTTGATGAGCAGTTCTTC.

This clonotype showed up just a few times. V is TRBV12-3 or TRBV12-4 and J is TRBJ2-1; 7 bases match TRBD2. Unmatched junction bases numbered 13, after V lost 3 bases and J lost 2 bases. The CDR3 consists of 18 residues. The CDR3 loop reads CASSFPEWREKAYNEQFF. CDR3 nucleotides: TGTGCCAGCAGTTTCCCGGAGTGGCGGGAGAAAGCCTACAATGAGCAGTTCTTC.

In this sample, this clonotype turned up a few times. This chain connects TRBV6-2 or TRBV6-3 to TRBJ2-3; no firm D call. Germline V lookup: CDR1 MNHEY, CDR2 SVGEGT. V was shortened by 8 bases and J by 4 bases, with 13 bases between the two germline ends. This CDR3 contains 13 residues. The CDR3 DNA is TGTGCCAGCTACACCGCCATCTCAGATACGCAGTATTTT. Its protein product is CASYTAISDTQYF.

The genes are TRBV28 and TRBJ2-6; a weak D match, TRBD2 (5 bases). Per the germline V gene, CDR1 is MDHEN and CDR2 is SYDVKM. V lost 3 bases and J lost 1, with 13 bases in between. CDR3 length equals 17 residues. The CDR3 region is CASSFLPGFSGANVLTF. The CDR3 DNA reads as TGTGCCAGCAGTTTCCTGCCGGGGTTTTCTGGGGCCAACGTCCTGACTTTC.

The V and J genes are TRBV6-2 or TRBV6-3 and TRBJ2-1, with D perhaps TRBD1 or TRBD2 (5 bases each). With 2 bases removed from V and 13 bases from J, the gap between germline ends came to 21 bases. CDR1 and CDR2 from the germline V gene are MNHEY and SVGEGT. The CDR3 is 15 amino acids. The CDR3 loop reads CASSYGGHSRETQFF. DNA for the CDR3: TGTGCCAGCAGTTACGGGGGTCATAGCCGAGAGACCCAGTTCTTC.

The chain is built from TRBV20-1 and TRBJ2-3; no definite D call. This CDR3 is 14 amino acids long. Trimming pared 0 bases from V and 5 bases from J, leaving 12 bases between. Germline V gene sequence: CDR1 DFQATT, CDR2 SNEGSKA (reference sequence). In nucleotides, the CDR3 is TGCAGTGCTAGAGATCCCAGGTCGAAAGATACGCAGTATTTT. This gives the protein CSARDPRSKDTQYF.

This chain joins TRBV21-1 and TRBJ1-5; TRBD1, the table's D call, was not compared with the DNA. TRBV21-1 is an annotated pseudogene. The CDR3 loop spans 14 amino acids. The chain's CDR3 is CASSHGRGNQPQHF. DNA for the CDR3: TGTGCCAGCAGCCACGGGCGGGGGAATCAGCCCCAGCATTTT.

J is TRBJ1-5 and V is TRBV20-1; TRBD1 is a possible D gene (6 bases). Germline V gene data show CDR1 as DFQATT and CDR2 as SNEGSKA (reference sequence). This CDR3 has 16 residues. Trimming cost V 3 bases and J 2 bases, with 17 bases left between them. CDR3 bases: TGCAGTGCTAGGGGGGGGCGAACCTCAGGCAATCAGCCCCAGCATTTT. Translation gives CSARGGRTSGNQPQHF.